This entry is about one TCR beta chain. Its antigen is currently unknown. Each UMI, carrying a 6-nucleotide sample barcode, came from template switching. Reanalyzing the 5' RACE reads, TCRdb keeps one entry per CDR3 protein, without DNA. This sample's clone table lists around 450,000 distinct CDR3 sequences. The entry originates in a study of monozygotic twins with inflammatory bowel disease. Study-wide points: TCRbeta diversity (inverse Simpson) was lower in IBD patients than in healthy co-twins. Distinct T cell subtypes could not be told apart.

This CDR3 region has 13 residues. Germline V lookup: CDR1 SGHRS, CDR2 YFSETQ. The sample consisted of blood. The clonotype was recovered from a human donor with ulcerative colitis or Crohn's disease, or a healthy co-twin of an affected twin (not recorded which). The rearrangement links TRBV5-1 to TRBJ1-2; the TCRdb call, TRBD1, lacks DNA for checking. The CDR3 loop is CASSLDGANGYTF.